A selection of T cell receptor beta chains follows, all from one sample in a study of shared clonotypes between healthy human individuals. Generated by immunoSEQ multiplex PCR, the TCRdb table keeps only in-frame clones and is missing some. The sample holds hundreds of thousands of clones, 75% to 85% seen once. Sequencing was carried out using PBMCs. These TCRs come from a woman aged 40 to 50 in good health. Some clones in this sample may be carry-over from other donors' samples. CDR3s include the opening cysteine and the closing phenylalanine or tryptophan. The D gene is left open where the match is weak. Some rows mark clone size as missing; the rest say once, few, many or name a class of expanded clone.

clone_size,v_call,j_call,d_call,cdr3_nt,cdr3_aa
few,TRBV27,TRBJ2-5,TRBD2,TGTGCCAGCAGTCCCCATAGCGGGGCCATCCAAGAGACCCAGTACTTC,CASSPHSGAIQETQYF
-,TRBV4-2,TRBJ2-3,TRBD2,TGTGCCAGCAGCCAACAACTAGCGGGAGATACGCAGTATTTT,CASSQQLAGDTQYF
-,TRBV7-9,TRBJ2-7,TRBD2,TGTGCCAGCACCGGGACTAGCGGGAGTTGGTACGAGCAGTACTTC,CASTGTSGSWYEQYF
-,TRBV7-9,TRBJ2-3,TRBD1,TGTGCCAGCAGCTTAGGACTCACAGGGGCAGATACGCAGTATTTT,CASSLGLTGADTQYF
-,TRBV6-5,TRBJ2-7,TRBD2,TGTGCCAGCAGTAAACTAGCGGGAGGGTACGAGCAGTACTTC,CASSKLAGGYEQYF
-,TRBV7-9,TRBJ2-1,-,TGTGCCAGCAGTAAGGTCAGGACACCCTACAATGAGCAGTTCTTC,CASSKVRTPYNEQFF
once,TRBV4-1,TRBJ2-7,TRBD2,TGCGCCAGCAGGCGCTTAGCGGGAGGAACCTCCTACGAGCAGTACTTC,CASRRLAGGTSYEQYF
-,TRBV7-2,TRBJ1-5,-,TGTGCCAGCAGCTTAGCAGGGGCCCAGCCCCAGCATTTT,CASSLAGAQPQHF
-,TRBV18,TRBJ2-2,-,TGTGCCAGCTCACCTAACGGCTTGGGGCACACCGGGGAGCTGTTTTTT,CASSPNGLGHTGELFF
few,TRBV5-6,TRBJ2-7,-,TGTGCCAGCAGCCTGGCACTCCCTCGGAACGAGCAGTACTTC,CASSLALPRNEQYF
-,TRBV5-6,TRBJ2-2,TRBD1,TGTGCCAGCAGTCAGGGGGCGAACACCGGGGAGCTGTTTTTT,CASSQGANTGELFF
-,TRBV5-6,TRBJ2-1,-,TGTGCCAGCAGCTTTCCCCAAGGCGGGACTGAGCAGTTCTTC,CASSFPQGGTEQFF
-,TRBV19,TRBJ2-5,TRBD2,TGTGCCAGTAGTACGTGGGGACTAGCGGACCAAGAGACCCAGTACTTC,CASSTWGLADQETQYF
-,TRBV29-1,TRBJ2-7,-,TGCAGCGCCGACGTGCGCGTTCGGGGAAAATACGGGCAGTACTTC,CSADVRVRGKYGQYF
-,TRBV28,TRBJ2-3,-,TGTGCCAGCAGAGCGGACACAGATACGCAGTATTTT,CASRADTDTQYF
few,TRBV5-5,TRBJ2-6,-,TGTGCCAGCAGCAATCCCTCTGGGGCCAACGTCCTGACTTTC,CASSNPSGANVLTF
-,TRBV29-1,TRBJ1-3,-,TGCAGCGTTGATCTCGGCGGAAACACCATATATTTT,CSVDLGGNTIYF
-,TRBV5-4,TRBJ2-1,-,TGTGCCAGCAGCTTGGAAGGCGCCTCCTACAATGAGCAGTTCTTC,CASSLEGASYNEQFF
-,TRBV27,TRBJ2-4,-,TGTGCCAGCAGAGCCGGGACCCCCAACTTAGCCAAAAACATTCAGTACTTC,CASRAGTPNLAKNIQYF
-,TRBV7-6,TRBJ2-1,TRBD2,TGTGCCAGCAGCTCCAGACTAGCGGGGGCAGCATACAATGAGCAGTTCTTC,CASSSRLAGAAYNEQFF
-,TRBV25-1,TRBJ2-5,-,TGTGCCAGCAGTGAATCGAGTGAGACCCAGTACTTC,CASSESSETQYF
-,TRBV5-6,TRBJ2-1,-,TGTGCCAGCAGCTTGGCTAGGCAGGGCGAGCAGTTCTTC,CASSLARQGEQFF
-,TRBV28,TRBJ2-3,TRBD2,TGTGCCAGCACCGGGACTAGCGCAGGCACAGATACGCAGTATTTT,CASTGTSAGTDTQYF
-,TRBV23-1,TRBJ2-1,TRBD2,TGCGCCAGCAGTCAAAACGGACTAGTTGTAGATGAGCAGTTCTTC,CASSQNGLVVDEQFF
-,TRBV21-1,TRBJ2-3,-,TGTGCCAGCAGCAATCGGTCCAGAGGACTAGTCACAGATACGCAGTATTTT,CASSNRSRGLVTDTQYF
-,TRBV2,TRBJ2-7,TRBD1,TGTGCCAGCAGTGGCCCCCCGGGACAGAGATTCCGGGGCTCCTACGAGCAGTACTTC,CASSGPPGQRFRGSYEQYF
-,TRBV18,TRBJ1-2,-,TGTGCCAGCTCATCTCCACGTAACAGCGCTAACTATGGCTACACCTTC,CASSSPRNSANYGYTF
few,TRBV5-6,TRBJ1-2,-,TGTGCCAGCAGCCCCGGAGCAGGAAACTATGGCTACACCTTC,CASSPGAGNYGYTF
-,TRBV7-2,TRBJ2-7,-,TGTGCCAGCAGCTTAAGTCCGGGCCCCGAGCAGTACTTC,CASSLSPGPEQYF
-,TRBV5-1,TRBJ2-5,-,TGCGCCAGCAGCCAGGGGAGGCAAGAGACCCAGTACTTC,CASSQGRQETQYF
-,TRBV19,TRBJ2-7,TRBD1,TGTGCCAGTAGTAAACAGGGGGCGTTTGTCGAGCAGTACTTC,CASSKQGAFVEQYF
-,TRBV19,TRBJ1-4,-,TGTGCCACCTCCGGACAGAGTAATGAAAAACTGTTTTTT,CATSGQSNEKLFF
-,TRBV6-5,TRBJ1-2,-,TGTGCCAGCAGAACCGGGACTCCCTGGAGGGGCTACACCTTC,CASRTGTPWRGYTF
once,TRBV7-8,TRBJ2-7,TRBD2,TGTGCCAGCAGCTTATTTCTAGCGGGAGGCTACGAGCAGTACTTC,CASSLFLAGGYEQYF
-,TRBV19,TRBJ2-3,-,TGTGCCAGTACCACCTCGTTTAGGGCGTCGACGGATACGCAGTATTTT,CASTTSFRASTDTQYF
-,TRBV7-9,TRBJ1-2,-,TGTGCCAGCAGCAGGGGGAACTATGGCTACACCTTC,CASSRGNYGYTF
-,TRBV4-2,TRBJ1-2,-,TGTGCCAGCAGCCTCCCGGGGGCTACCTATGGCTACACCTTC,CASSLPGATYGYTF
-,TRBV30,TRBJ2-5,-,TGTGCCTGGAGTGTATCCGGCGGCACAGGAGAGCAGTACTTC,CAWSVSGGTGEQYF
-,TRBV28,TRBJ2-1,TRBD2,TGTGCCAGCAGTTTAGCGGGGCTAGCGGGAGAGCATGAGCAGTTCTTC,CASSLAGLAGEHEQFF
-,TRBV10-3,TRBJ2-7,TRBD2,TGTGCCATCAGTGTAGCGGGAGAAGGGTACGAGCAGTACTTC,CAISVAGEGYEQYF
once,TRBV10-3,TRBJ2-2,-,TGTGCCAGCAGACACCGGAGGGCCGGGGAGCTGTTTTTT,CASRHRRAGELFF
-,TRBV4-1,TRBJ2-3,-,TGCGCCAGCAGCCAAGTCGACTTCGGAGCGCAGTATTTT,CASSQVDFGAQYF
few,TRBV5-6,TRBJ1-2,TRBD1,TGTGCCAGCAAGTGGGACAGGAGCGGGGCGGTTTATGGCTACACCTTC,CASKWDRSGAVYGYTF
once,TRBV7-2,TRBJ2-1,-,TGTGCCAGCAGCCCCCCAGGGTGGCACAATGAGCAGTTCTTC,CASSPPGWHNEQFF
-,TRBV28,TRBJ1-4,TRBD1,TGTGCCAGCAGTTCGCGGACAGGGCCTAATGAAAAACTGTTTTTT,CASSSRTGPNEKLFF
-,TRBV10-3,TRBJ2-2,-,TGTGCCGGGGGGACGGCTCTAGCGAACACCGGGGAGCTGTTTTTT,CAGGTALANTGELFF
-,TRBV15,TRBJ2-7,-,TGTGCCACCAGCAGAGATCCCTCCTACGAGCAGTACTTC,CATSRDPSYEQYF
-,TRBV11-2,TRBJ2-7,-,TGTGCCAGCAGCTTAGATCTGGGACTGGGCTACGAGCAGTACTTC,CASSLDLGLGYEQYF
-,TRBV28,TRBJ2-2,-,TGTGCCAGCAGTTTCGATGGGCCCTACGGGGAGCTGTTTTTT,CASSFDGPYGELFF
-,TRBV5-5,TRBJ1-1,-,TGTGCCAGCAGCTCGGCCGAGGTTGTGGCTTTAGTTTTCTTT,CASSSAEVVALVFF
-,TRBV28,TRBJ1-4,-,TGTGCCAGCAGTAACCCCGGGGGCGTATCTAATGAAAAACTGTTTTTT,CASSNPGGVSNEKLFF
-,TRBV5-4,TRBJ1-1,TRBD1,TGTGCCAGCAGCCAAGATGAAACAGGGGGCACTGAAGCTTTCTTT,CASSQDETGGTEAFF
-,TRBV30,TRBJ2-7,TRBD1,TGTGCCTGGAGCCGGACAGGGTACGAGCAGTACTTC,CAWSRTGYEQYF
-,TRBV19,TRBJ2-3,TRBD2,TGTGCCAGTAGTTATTGGACTAGCGGGATGGGAGTGGATACGCAGTATTTT,CASSYWTSGMGVDTQYF
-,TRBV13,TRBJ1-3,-,TGTGCCAGCAGCCGAATTCCAGGACAGAGAAAATACACCTCTGGAAACACCATATATTTT,CASSRIPGQRKYTSGNTIYF
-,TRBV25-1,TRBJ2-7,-,TGTGCCAGCAGTGTAAGAACGGCAAGCTCCTACGAGCAGTACTTC,CASSVRTASSYEQYF